This T cell receptor (beta chain) was identified during a study of post-analysis software for immune sequencing data. Unique molecular identifiers were present in the TCR beta cDNA libraries. TCRdb re-called the PCR reads with MiXCR, one entry per CDR3 protein. The sample has 180,000 or so distinct CDR3 sequences; approximately 29% are singletons. Study-wide points: The F measure placed samples prepared in the same batch into strongly shared clusters. Five or six TRBV segments appeared more often in patients than in controls, and TRBV5-6, TRBV5-1 and TRBV20-1 were among these.

This CDR3 has 13 amino acids. V lost 4 bases, J lost 7 bases, and 17 bases lay in between. Germline V gene data show CDR1 as SQVTM and CDR2 as ANQGSEA. Remarks on this clonotype: Its antigen is currently unknown.

The rearrangement joins TRBV29-1 to TRBJ2-7; D unclear. The sequencing sample was made of blood. The TCR sequence derives from a girl aged 2-17 years with multiple sclerosis. In DNA form, the CDR3 reads TGCAGCGTTGGAGACCGGCGCTCCAATGAGCAGTACTTC. It translates to CSVGDRRSNEQYF.